The rows below give T cell receptor beta chains drawn from one sample of a study of blood T cell repertoires in COVID-19. Clones were sequenced by immunoSEQ multiplex PCR, and TCRdb holds only the in-frame ones, with some missing. The sample carries a few hundred thousand clones, 84% recorded once. The sample consisted of peripheral blood. The receptors originated from a person aged 70 to 85 with COVID-19, enrolled during active disease. Each CDR3 is given with its conserved first and last residue. Fields, in order: V gene, J gene, CDR3 protein.

>TRBV14|TRBJ2-7
CASSPRSGTTSSYEQYF
>TRBV7-7|TRBJ2-3
CASSQARDSTQYF
>TRBV7-9|TRBJ2-2
CASSSPPGQNTGELFF
>TRBV7-9|TRBJ2-5
CASSLPRTSGPKQETQYF
>TRBV5-6|TRBJ1-3
CASSRRRPTSGNTIYF
>TRBV5-1|TRBJ2-1
CASSSLKGANEQFF
>TRBV6-2/TRBV6-3|TRBJ1-5
CASSFGSGSNQPQHF
>TRBV7-9|TRBJ2-1
CASSLRLAGKVEQFF
>TRBV28|TRBJ1-5
CASSLSSGSNQPQHF
>TRBV27|TRBJ1-6
CASSLRFWLGRFNNSPLHF
>TRBV5-4|TRBJ1-1
CASSSGGGDRTSNTEAFF
>TRBV3-1/TRBV3-2|TRBJ2-3
CASSVQGARTDTQYF
>TRBV19|TRBJ1-5
CASSIDSPSGGIGNQPQHF
>TRBV19|TRBJ2-5
CASSTLVGAETQYF
>TRBV5-1|TRBJ1-6
CASSLRQGMNSPLHF
>TRBV6-2/TRBV6-3|TRBJ1-5
CASSQDRGIEQPQHF
>TRBV5-5|TRBJ2-2
CASSRRVAGYTGELFF
>TRBV7-2|TRBJ1-6
CASTRNDNSPLHF
>TRBV10-1|TRBJ2-1
CASSDSFGGVGGPFDEQFF
>TRBV6-1|TRBJ2-3
CASSEALEGFGTDTQYF
>TRBV6-4|TRBJ2-1
CASSHYSSGRAGEQFF
>TRBV18|TRBJ1-3
CASSPDGAAVSGNTIYF
>TRBV24-1|TRBJ2-1
CATSDRTSGASVEQFF
>TRBV7-8|TRBJ2-1
CASSPGTGTAEQFF
>TRBV19|TRBJ2-1
CASRGSVSGEQFF
>TRBV11-3|TRBJ2-5
CASTPPGTGSFPQETQYF
>TRBV6-6|TRBJ2-5
CASSYGGTSLITTQYF
>TRBV20-1|TRBJ1-2
CSASRPGTATNYGYTF
>TRBV19|TRBJ1-1
CASSADRVTEAFF
>TRBV28|TRBJ1-6
CASSFPVLGQENSPLHF
>TRBV5-5|TRBJ1-5
CASGDRGKNQPQHF
>TRBV12-3/TRBV12-4|TRBJ1-5
CASRSGGGTGQYF